This T cell receptor beta chain is drawn from a study of T cell responses to AZD1222 COVID-19 vaccine. Study-wide results and limits: Spike-specific TCR breadth and depth went up after people got two AZD1222 doses.

Produced via immunoSEQ multiplex PCR; TCRdb's table is partial and in-frame only. Here the sample spans 150,000 or so clones, roughly nine tenths being singletons. Note on this clone: Its antigen is as yet unknown.

This CDR3 contains 15 residues. J was trimmed by 0 bases and V by 4 bases; bases with no gene match: 3. Germline assignment: CDR1 LGHDT and CDR2 YNNKEL (reference sequence). This chain connects TRBV3-1 (or the pseudogene TRBV3-2) to TRBJ1-3; the match to TRBD1 covers 7 bases. This receptor was obtained from an adult in good health. Sequences were derived from peripheral blood, sampled on day 0 of AZD1222 vaccination. This CDR3 reads CASSPTGSSGNTIYF. DNA for the CDR3: TGTGCCAGCAGCCCGACAGGGAGCTCTGGAAACACCATATATTTT.